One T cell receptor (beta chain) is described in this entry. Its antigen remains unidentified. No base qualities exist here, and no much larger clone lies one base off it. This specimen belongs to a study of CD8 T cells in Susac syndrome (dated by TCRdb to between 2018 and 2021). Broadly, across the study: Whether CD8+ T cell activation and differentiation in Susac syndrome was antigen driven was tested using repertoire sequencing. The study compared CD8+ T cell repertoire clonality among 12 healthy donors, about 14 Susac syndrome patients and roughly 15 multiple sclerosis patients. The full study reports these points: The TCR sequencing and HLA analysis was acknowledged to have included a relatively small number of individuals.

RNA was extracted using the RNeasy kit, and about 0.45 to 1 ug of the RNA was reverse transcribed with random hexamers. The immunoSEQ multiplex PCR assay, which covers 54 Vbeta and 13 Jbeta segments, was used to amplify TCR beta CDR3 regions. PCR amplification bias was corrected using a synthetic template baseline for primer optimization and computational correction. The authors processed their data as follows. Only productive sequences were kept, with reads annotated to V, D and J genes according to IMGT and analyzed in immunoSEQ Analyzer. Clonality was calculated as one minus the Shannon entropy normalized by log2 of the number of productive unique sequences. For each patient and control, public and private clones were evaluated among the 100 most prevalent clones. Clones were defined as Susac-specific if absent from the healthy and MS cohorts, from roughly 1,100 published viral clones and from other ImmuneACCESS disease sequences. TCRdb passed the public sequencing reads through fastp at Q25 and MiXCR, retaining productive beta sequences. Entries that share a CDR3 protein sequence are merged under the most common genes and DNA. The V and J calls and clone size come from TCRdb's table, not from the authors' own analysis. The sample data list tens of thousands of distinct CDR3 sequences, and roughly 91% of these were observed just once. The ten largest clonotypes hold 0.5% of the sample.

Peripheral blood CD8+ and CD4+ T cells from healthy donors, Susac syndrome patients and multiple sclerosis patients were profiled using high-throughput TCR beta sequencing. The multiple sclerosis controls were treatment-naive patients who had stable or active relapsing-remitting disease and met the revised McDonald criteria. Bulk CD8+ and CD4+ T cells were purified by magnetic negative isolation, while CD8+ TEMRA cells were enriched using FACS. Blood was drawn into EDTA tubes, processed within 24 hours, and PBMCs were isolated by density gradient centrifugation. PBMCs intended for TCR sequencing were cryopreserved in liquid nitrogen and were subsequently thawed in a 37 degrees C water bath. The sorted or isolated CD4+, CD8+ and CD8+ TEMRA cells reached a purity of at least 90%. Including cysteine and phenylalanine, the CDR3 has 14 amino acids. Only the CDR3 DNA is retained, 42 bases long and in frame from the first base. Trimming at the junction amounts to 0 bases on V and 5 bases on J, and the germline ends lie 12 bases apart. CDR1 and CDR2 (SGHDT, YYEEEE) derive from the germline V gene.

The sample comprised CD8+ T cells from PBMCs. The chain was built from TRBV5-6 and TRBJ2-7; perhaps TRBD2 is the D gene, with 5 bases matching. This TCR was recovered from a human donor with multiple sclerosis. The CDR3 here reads CASSLGASIHEQYF. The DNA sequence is TGTGCCAGCAGCTTGGGGGCTAGCATCCACGAGCAGTACTTC. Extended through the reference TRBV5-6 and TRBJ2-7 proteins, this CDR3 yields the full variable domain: DAGVTQSPTHLIKTRGQQVTLRCSPKSGHDTVSWYQQALGQGPQFIFQYYEEEERQRGNFPDRFSGHQFPNYSSELNVNALLLGDSALYLCASSLGASIHEQYFGPGTRLTVT.